Shown below are 6 T cell receptor beta chains from a single sample sequenced in a study of post-analysis software for immune sequencing data. Study-level points and caveats: Elevated frequency relative to controls characterized about 5 TRBV segments in patients, TRBV5-6, TRBV5-1 and TRBV20-1 among them.

Antigens of these TCRs are unknown. Carried by the TCR beta cDNA libraries were unique molecular identifiers. From the PCR reads, TCRdb called clonotypes with MiXCR, one entry per CDR3 protein. The table lists about 770,000 distinct CDR3 sequences, 46% of them singletons. Sample: blood. The receptors were gathered from a girl between 5 and 17 years old with multiple sclerosis.

J is TRBJ2-3 and V is TRBV4-1; 10 nucleotides line up with TRBD2. The germline V gene encodes CDR1 MGHRA and CDR2 YSYEKL. This CDR3 is built from 14 residues. V was clipped by 8 bases and J by 7 bases; unmatched bases: 9. The CDR3 sequence is CASRGLAEPYTQYF. CDR3 nucleotides: TGCGCCAGCCGAGGACTAGCGGAGCCTTATACGCAGTATTTT.

The chain carries TRBV20-1 and TRBJ2-7; D perhaps matches TRBD1 (5 bases). The CDR3 loop spans 13 amino acids. Germline CDR1 is DFQATT and CDR2 is SNEGSKA (reference sequence). The CDR3: CSVRKPGSYEQYF. The CDR3 DNA follows: TGCAGCGTTCGTAAGCCAGGGTCCTACGAGCAGTACTTC.

This clonotype was recorded a few times. The chain couples TRBV20-1 to TRBJ2-5; 12 bases agree with TRBD2. Germline assignment: CDR1 DFQATT and CDR2 SNEGSKA (reference sequence). The CDR3 loop spans 15 amino acids. CDR3 sequence reads: CRPTTSGRLQETQYF. The CDR3 nucleotides read TGCAGGCCGACTACTAGCGGGAGGCTCCAAGAGACCCAGTACTTC.

This clonotype was picked up a small number of times. The CDR3 DNA follows: TGTGCCAGCTCTGAGGGGATCAACAACTATGGCTACACCTTC. The encoded protein is CASSEGINNYGYTF. The V call is TRBV6-5, the J call TRBJ1-2, with D possibly being TRBD1 (5 bases). The germline V gene encodes CDR1 MNHEY and CDR2 SVGAGI. This CDR3 is 14 amino acids long. V was pared by 8 bases and J by 2 bases, with 15 bases between.

The chain employs TRBV5-1 and TRBJ2-1; D might be TRBD1 or TRBD2, each matching 6 bases. The CDR3 sequence is 15 residues long. Per the germline V gene, CDR1 is SGHRS and CDR2 is YFSETQ. The V end lost 3 bases, the J end lost 2 bases, and 12 bases lay between the germline ends. The CDR3 DNA reads as TGCGCCAGCAGCTACGGGGGACAACCCTACAATGAGCAGTTCTTC. Translation gives CASSYGGQPYNEQFF.

V is TRBV15 and J is TRBJ2-5; 9 bases match TRBD2. The CDR3 extends over 15 amino acids. Germline-derived CDR1 and CDR2 are LNHNV and YYDKDF (reference sequence). V shed 6 bases, J shed 5 bases, and the junction held 10 bases outside the gene matches. DNA of the CDR3: TGTGCCACCAGGGACGGGACTAGCTTCCGGGAGACCCAGTACTTC. It is translated as CATRDGTSFRETQYF. Variable domain in full (rest from reference TRBV15 and TRBJ2-5): DAMVIQNPRYQVTQFGKPVTLSCSQTLNHNVMYWYQQKSSQAPKLLFHYYDKDFNNEADTPDNFQSRRPNTSFCFLDIRSPGLGDTAMYLCATRDGTSFRETQYFGPGTRLLVL.